This T cell receptor (beta chain) was documented in a study of cytomegalovirus exposure and HLA in healthy donors. Study in general: A prior analysis found about 120 million unique TCR beta sequences from about 179 million T cells.

PCR involved 60 Vbeta and 13 Jbeta primers. Sequencing used immunoSEQ multiplex PCR; TCRdb keeps in-frame clones, though not all of them. The data hold around 180,000 clones, with around 86% observed a single time. Per germline, CDR1 GTSNPN and CDR2 SVGIG (reference sequence). The CDR3 has 12 residues. Trimming stripped 1 base from V and 4 bases from J, with 5 bases between. The sample consisted of PBMCs. This clonotype was sampled from a young woman in good health and CMV-seronegative. V usage is TRBV30 and J usage is TRBJ1-3; unclear D gene. The chain's CDR3 is CAWSGEGNTIYF. The CDR3 nucleotides are TGTGCCTGGAGTGGGGAGGGAAACACCATATATTTT.